The 27 T cell receptor beta chains below all came from one sample that was sequenced in a study of blood T cell repertoires in COVID-19. Assay used: immunoSEQ multiplex PCR; TCRdb lists only in-frame clones, some missing. The sample includes fewer than 350,000 clones, roughly 85% of them seen just once. Sequenced material: peripheral blood. The source of these receptors is a human donor in a cohort sampled during active COVID-19.

The V gene is TRBV4-1, the J gene TRBJ1-5; no definite D call. CDR1 and CDR2 from the germline V gene are MGHRA and YSYEKL. V lost 4 bases and J 2 bases, leaving 12 bases between the germline ends. There are 15 residues in the CDR3. CDR3 sequence: CASSPEGGGNQPQHF. CDR3 DNA sequence: TGCGCCAGCAGCCCTGAAGGCGGCGGCAATCAGCCCCAGCATTTT.

This chain uses TRBV30 with TRBJ2-2, with D unresolved. Trimming took 1 base from V and 1 from J, leaving 10 bases between them. CDR1 is GTSNPN, CDR2 SVGIG, per germline (reference sequence). This CDR3 has 15 residues. CDR3 residues: CAWSDVAQNTGELFF. CDR3 in DNA: TGTGCCTGGAGTGACGTCGCACAGAACACCGGGGAGCTGTTTTTT.

The chain has TRBV7-8 and TRBJ2-7, with 8 bases identical to TRBD2. V lost 0 bases, J lost 1 base, and 8 bases stayed unmatched. Germline assignment: CDR1 SGHVS and CDR2 FQNEAQ. The CDR3 runs to 17 residues. In DNA, the CDR3 is TGTGCCAGCAGCTTAGCGGGCGGGGGGAAAGGTTCCTACGAGCAGTACTTC. Translated, it gives CASSLAGGGKGSYEQYF.

V usage is TRBV10-3 and J usage is TRBJ2-1; 14 bases agree with TRBD2. Germline CDR1 and CDR2: ENHRY and SYGVKD. Trimming took 0 bases from V and 4 from J; bases not matched to a gene: 5. CDR3 length equals 18 residues. This chain's CDR3 is CAISESTSGGAGYNEQFF. The CDR3, as DNA: TGTGCCATCAGTGAGTCGACTAGCGGGGGGGCCGGTTACAATGAGCAGTTCTTC.

The chain links TRBV5-1 to TRBJ1-1, with TRBD1 matching 8 bases. CDR1 is SGHRS and CDR2 is YFSETQ in the germline V gene. Trimming took 4 bases from V and 1 from J; bases not matched to a gene: 6. The CDR3 is made up of 15 amino acids. CDR3 nucleotides: TGCGCCAGCAGCGGTCGGACAGGGAGGAACACTGAAGCTTTCTTT. Translation: CASSGRTGRNTEAFF.

This rearrangement joins TRBV15 to TRBJ2-1; D may be TRBD1 (6 bases). The CDR3 loop spans 15 amino acids. Germline CDR1 is LNHNV and CDR2 is YYDKDF (reference sequence). Trimming pared 2 bases from V and 5 bases from J, leaving 13 bases between. CDR3 amino acids: CATSRPGEGDNEQFF. For the CDR3, the DNA is TGTGCCACCAGCAGACCCGGAGAGGGGGACAATGAGCAGTTCTTC. Combining the CDR3 with reference TRBV15 and TRBJ2-1 gives the whole variable domain DAMVIQNPRYQVTQFGKPVTLSCSQTLNHNVMYWYQQKSSQAPKLLFHYYDKDFNNEADTPDNFQSRRPNTSFCFLDIRSPGLGDTAMYLCATSRPGEGDNEQFFGPGTRLTVL.

CDR3 nucleotides: TGTGCCATCAGTGCTGGACTAGCGGGGGGCCAAGAGACCCAGTACTTC. Amino acid sequence: CAISAGLAGGQETQYF. This sequence joins TRBV10-3 and TRBJ2-5; 14 nucleotides match TRBD2. Looked up from germline, CDR1 is ENHRY and CDR2 is SYGVKD. The CDR3 runs 16 residues. The V segment lost 4 bases and the J segment 1 base; nucleotides outside the gene matches: 2.

The rearrangement uses TRBV5-4 and TRBJ1-1; D possibly corresponds to TRBD1 (6 bases). Germline V gene sequence: CDR1 SGHNT, CDR2 YYREEE (reference sequence). This CDR3 is built from 17 residues. The V and J ends lost 4 bases and 5 bases respectively, with 24 bases between them. The CDR3 nucleotides read TGTGCCAGCAGCCCGTCACTTTCACAGGGACCTGGGACTGAAGCTTTCTTT. Its translation is CASSPSLSQGPGTEAFF.

This clone was seen only once. This chain uses TRBV7-2 with TRBJ2-1; TRBD2 agrees at 8 bases. The V and J ends lost 1 base and 9 bases, in that order; junction bases with no gene match: 11. Germline CDR1 and CDR2: SGHTA and FQGNSA. This CDR3 contains 16 residues. The CDR3 nucleotides are TGTGCCAGCAGCTTAGGGGACGCGGTAGCGGGGTTTGAGCAGTTCTTC. It translates to CASSLGDAVAGFEQFF.

The chain is built from TRBV25-1 and TRBJ2-7; 8 bases are shared with TRBD1. The CDR3 spans 13 residues. V shed 8 bases, J shed 1 base, and the junction held 4 bases outside the gene matches. Germline lookup yields CDR1 MGHDK and CDR2 SYGVNS. The CDR3 nucleotides are TGTGCCAGCGGTACAGGGGGTTCCTACGAGCAGTACTTC. This gives the protein CASGTGGSYEQYF.

The J gene is TRBJ1-4, the V gene TRBV6-5; 7 positions match TRBD1. This CDR3 spans 15 amino acids. Germline CDR1 and CDR2: MNHEY and SVGAGI. Trimming cost V 6 bases and J 8 bases; bases outside gene matches: 12. The CDR3 sequence is CASRKESAGGEKLFF. The CDR3 DNA sequence: TGTGCCAGCAGGAAAGAATCAGCAGGGGGGGAAAAACTGTTTTTT.

The CDR3 coding sequence is TGTGCCAGCATCGACAGGTACCTCTACGAGCAGTACTTC. Its translation: CASIDRYLYEQYF. V and J are TRBV6-5 and TRBJ2-7; perhaps TRBD1 as D (6 bases). V lost 7 bases and J lost 3, with 13 bases in between. Per the germline V gene, CDR1 is MNHEY and CDR2 is SVGAGI. This CDR3 spans 13 amino acids.

This clone appeared a single time. J is TRBJ2-7 and V is TRBV4-2, with D maybe TRBD1 (7 bases). CDR3 size: 14 residues. V was shortened by 5 bases and J by 7 bases, with 18 bases between the two germline ends. Germline V CDR1 and CDR2: LGHNA, YNFKEQ. CDR3 loop: CASSAGQFTEEQYF. The CDR3 coding sequence is TGTGCCAGCAGCGCGGGACAGTTTACGGAGGAGCAGTACTTC.

The genes are TRBV10-2 and TRBJ1-6; 7 nucleotides line up with TRBD1. With V trimmed by 0 bases and J by 7 bases, 3 bases remained unmatched. The CDR3 is made up of 15 amino acids. From germline, CDR1 is WSHSY and CDR2 SAAADI. In DNA form, the CDR3 reads TGCGCCAGCAGTGAGTCGTTCAGGGGGAATTCACCCCTCCACTTT. It translates to CASSESFRGNSPLHF.

This clone was recorded a few times. The V gene is TRBV28, the J gene TRBJ1-6; D is possibly TRBD1 (6 bases). This CDR3 spans 13 amino acids. V lost 8 bases, J lost 8 bases, and 13 bases lay in between. CDR1 and CDR2 from the germline V gene are MDHEN and SYDVKM. The CDR3 coding sequence is TGTGCCAGCTCACAGGGTTTTGATTCACCCCTCCACTTT. Translated: CASSQGFDSPLHF.

To note about this clone: Sequence at one end of the junction differs from germline and may be a read error. This sequence joins TRBV5-1 and TRBJ1-1; a possible D gene is TRBD1 (6 bases). The CDR3 totals 13 residues. CDR1 SGHRS and CDR2 YFSETQ come from the germline V gene. CDR3 sequence (DNA): TGCGCCAGCAGCTTGGGAAGGGACACCGAAGCTTTCTTT. It is translated as CASSLGRDTEAFF.

This clone showed up just once. J is TRBJ2-7 and V is TRBV27; 10 positions agree with TRBD2. Looked up from germline, CDR1 is MNHEY and CDR2 is SMNVEV (reference sequence). This CDR3 region has 14 residues. Trimming took 5 bases from V and 3 from J; bases not matched to a gene: 4. The CDR3 sequence is CASSLAGEVYEQYF. The DNA of the CDR3 is TGTGCCAGCAGTCTAGCGGGGGAGGTCTACGAGCAGTACTTC.

The chain joins TRBV7-3 to TRBJ1-1, with D uncertain. CDR1 and CDR2 (germline): SGHTA, FQGTGA. This CDR3 region has 15 residues. V lost 0 bases to trimming and J lost 1 base, with 9 bases between them. As DNA, the CDR3 is TGTGCCAGCAGCTTAACGAGTAAGCCGAACACTGAAGCTTTCTTT. It specifies CASSLTSKPNTEAFF.

This clone was detected a few times. V and J are TRBV18 and TRBJ2-7, with 7 bases aligning to TRBD1. Trimming took 2 bases from V and 5 from J; bases not matched to a gene: 3. Germline CDR1 reads KGHSH; CDR2 reads LQKENI. This CDR3 spans 13 amino acids. CDR3 DNA sequence: TGTGCCAGCTCACCAGACAGGGTCCACGAGCAGTACTTC. It codes for CASSPDRVHEQYF.

The chain employs TRBV24-1 and TRBJ1-2, with TRBD1 matching over 7 bases. Trimming took 2 bases from V and 3 from J; bases not matched to a gene: 8. Germline CDR1 is KGHDR and CDR2 is SFDVKD. The CDR3 consists of 16 residues. As DNA, the CDR3 is TGTGCCACCAGTGATTCCACAGGGGAAGGATACTATGGCTACACCTTC. Protein product: CATSDSTGEGYYGYTF.

This clone has a single count. This chain joins TRBV6-5 and TRBJ2-3; the match to TRBD1 covers 9 bases. This CDR3 is 13 amino acids long. The V gene's germline CDR1 is MNHEY and CDR2 SVGAGI. V trimming: 7 bases; J trimming: 10 bases; junction bases outside the gene matches: 9. CDR3 DNA sequence: TGTGCCAGCACCGGGACAGGGATTAGCCCGCAGTATTTT. Translation: CASTGTGISPQYF.

The rearrangement uses TRBV4-1 and TRBJ1-3; D is perhaps TRBD1 (6 bases). The CDR3 consists of 14 residues. In germline, CDR1 is MGHRA, CDR2 YSYEKL. V lost 2 bases and J 4 bases, leaving 9 bases between the germline ends. CDR3 nucleotides: TGCGCCAGCAGCCAACAGGGGACAGGAAACACCATATATTTT. It encodes CASSQQGTGNTIYF.

The chain combines TRBV7-8 with TRBJ2-2; 10 bases agree with TRBD1. The CDR3 totals 19 residues. The junction had 14 bases not matched to a gene; V was cut back by 4 bases and J by 3 bases. Germline-derived CDR1 and CDR2 are SGHVS and FQNEAQ. CDR3 sequence: CASSSPGTGVGRHTGELFF. The DNA for the CDR3 is TGTGCCAGCAGCTCCCCCGGGACAGGGGTTGGTCGACACACCGGGGAGCTGTTTTTT.

The CDR3 sequence: CASGPSPKSTFPHTEAFF. The CDR3 DNA is TGTGCTAGTGGTCCCTCTCCAAAATCGACATTCCCACACACTGAAGCTTTCTTT. This chain connects TRBV12-5 to TRBJ1-1, with no clear D. Germline loops: CDR1 LGHNT, CDR2 FRNRAP. V shed 5 bases and J shed 3 bases, with 25 bases lying between them. There are 18 residues in the CDR3.

The sample holds a few counts of this clone. J is TRBJ1-6 and V is TRBV6-5, with D maybe TRBD1 (6 bases). Trimming cost V 5 bases and J 7 bases, with 12 bases left between them. This CDR3 has 14 amino acids. Per the germline V gene, CDR1 is MNHEY and CDR2 is SVGAGI. The CDR3 bases are TGTGCCAGCAGTAGGGACAAAGAAAATTCACCCCTCCACTTT. Its translation: CASSRDKENSPLHF.

The count of this clone is one. The V and J genes are TRBV6-4 and TRBJ1-6; D remains unclear. The CDR3 is made up of 13 amino acids. Trimming removed 6 bases from V and 9 bases from J, with 12 bases in between. Germline V CDR1 and CDR2: MRHNA, SNTAGT. CDR3 in amino acids: CASSGEVGSPLHF. CDR3 nucleotides: TGTGCCAGCAGCGGGGAGGTGGGTTCACCCCTCCACTTT.

V is TRBV29-1 and J is TRBJ1-4; D remains unclear. The CDR3 spans 12 residues. Trimming left V 2 bases short and J 15 bases short, with 16 bases between. The germline V gene has CDR1 SQVTM and CDR2 ANQGSEA. The CDR3 DNA follows: TGCAGCGTTGAACTGGGTGGAGGTGCTGTGTTTTTT. Its protein is CSVELGGGAVFF.